This T cell receptor (beta chain) was captured by sequencing in a study of cytomegalovirus exposure and HLA in healthy donors. A remark on this clone: Antigen: not known.

Study-wide results and limits: TCR beta V- and J-gene trimming was later associated with a missense DCLRE1C variant. Later analysis suggested most CMV-associated TCR beta chains were HLA-restricted.

The PCR employed 60 Vbeta primers together with 13 Jbeta primers. Libraries were prepared by immunoSEQ multiplex PCR; TCRdb keeps only in-frame clonotypes and omits some of them. The sample yields some 130,000 clones, roughly three quarters seen once. The sequenced material came from PBMCs. This TCR was sampled from a man aged 30 to 39 in good health and CMV-seronegative.

The DNA of the CDR3 is TGTGCCAGCAGCCGGACAGCCTTCTATGGCTACACCTTC. Translation: CASSRTAFYGYTF. The rearrangement joins TRBV7-8 to TRBJ1-2, with a weak D call TRBD1 (6 bases). Germline CDR1 reads SGHVS; CDR2 reads FQNEAQ. This CDR3 comprises 13 residues. V lost 5 bases and J lost 4, with 11 bases in between. Complete variable domain (other parts from reference TRBV7-8 and TRBJ1-2): GAGVSQSPRYKVAKRGQDVALRCDPISGHVSLFWYQQALGQGPEFLTYFQNEAQLDKSGLPSDRFFAERPEGSVSTLKIQRTQQEDSAVYLCASSRTAFYGYTFGSGTRLTVV.